This TCR beta chain was sequenced in a study of blood T cell repertoires in COVID-19 (TCRdb year 2020). In the study overall: Samples covering the acute and convalescent phases of COVID-19 were provided by collaborators in the United States, Italy and Spain. The repertoires were made available in a free public database intended to serve as a resource for research on the immune response to SARS-CoV-2. A de-identified subject ID, COVID-19 status, age in years and sex were almost always included in the sample metadata. Samples were obtained from the ongoing ImmuneRACE study (first 160 participants) and from about 1,300 subjects provided by 6 global collaborators. The dataset comprised deeply sampled blood TCRbeta repertoires from subjects exposed to, actively infected with, or recovered from COVID-19. Where available, HLA class I and class II types were obtained from metadata supplied by the sample provider rather than from assay-based typing. The prospective study material was composed of cDNA or gDNA derived from T cells, B-cell-depleted T cells, or PBMCs.

On the study overall, not on this receptor specifically: The quantity of clinical and demographic metadata differed by source and by participant and was supplied without curation.

Deletion took 4 bases off V and 1 base off J, with a span of 8 bases between the germline ends. Taken from cysteine to phenylalanine, the CDR3 has 13 residues. Only the CDR3 DNA is retained, 39 bases long and in frame from the first base. CDR1 and CDR2, looked up from the germline V gene, are SGHDT and YYEEEE. The immunoSEQ Assay, a bias-controlled multiplex PCR, was used to amplify TCRbeta CDR3 regions from genomic DNA. In the paper's pipeline: Nucleated cell counts per sample were estimated from amplification of reference gene primers within the assay. Sequence reads were collapsed and filtered to measure the absolute abundance of every unique TCRbeta CDR3 rearrangement. For each sample, productive Simpson clonality was calculated by taking the square root of Simpson's diversity index across productive rearrangements. TCRdb took this table from immuneACCESS and kept in-frame rearrangements with V and J called. Such tables lack part of the clones; where checked against another copy, unresolved V genes explain under half of the gap, and the rest is unexplained. That table supplies the V and J calls and clone size; D and trimming were determined from the DNA. Recorded for this sample are 120,000 to 150,000 clones; about 86% of them occurred a single time. Jointly, the top ten make up approximately 8.3% of the sample.

The collaborating institutions used their own protocols to collect whole blood in K2EDTA tubes. For TCRbeta analysis, collaborators shipped samples in one of three forms: frozen whole blood, isolated PBMCs, or DNA extracted from either of those sample types. In regard to this clone: This receptor's antigen is unknown. The input lacks base qualities; no much larger clone sits a single base away.

The chain is encoded by TRBV5-6 joined to TRBJ1-1, with TRBD1 perhaps the D gene, on 5 matching bases. This sequence was found in a woman in her fifties or sixties with acute or convalescent COVID-19. Material for sequencing was peripheral blood. The nucleotides are TGTGCCAGCAGCCTAACAGGGAACACTGAAGCTTTCTTT. Its coded protein is CASSLTGNTEAFF. When the CDR3 is completed using the reference TRBV5-6 and TRBJ1-1 genes on either side, the full variable domain is DAGVTQSPTHLIKTRGQQVTLRCSPKSGHDTVSWYQQALGQGPQFIFQYYEEEERQRGNFPDRFSGHQFPNYSSELNVNALLLGDSALYLCASSLTGNTEAFFGQGTRLTVV.